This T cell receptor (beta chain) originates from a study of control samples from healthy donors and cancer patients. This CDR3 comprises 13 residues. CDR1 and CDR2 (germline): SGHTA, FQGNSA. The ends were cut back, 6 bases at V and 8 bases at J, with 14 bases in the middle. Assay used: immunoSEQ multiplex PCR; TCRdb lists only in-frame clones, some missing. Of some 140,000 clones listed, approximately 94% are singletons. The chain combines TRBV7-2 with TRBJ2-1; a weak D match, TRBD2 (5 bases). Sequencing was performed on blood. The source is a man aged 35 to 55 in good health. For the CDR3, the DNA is TGTGCCAGCAGTCAGTCACTAGAACATGAGCAGTTCTTC. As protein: CASSQSLEHEQFF.